A single T cell receptor beta chain is shown here with its context. Its target is unknown. The immunoSEQ assay amplified TCRB CDR3 from up to roughly 2 ug DNA. Measured with immunoSEQ multiplex PCR; TCRdb has only the in-frame clones, and not every one. The table has about 65,000 clones, roughly nine tenths seen once; the top ten hold 11%. This sample's time point: after dendritic cell vaccination, including at tumor progression/relapse. None of the glioblastoma patients had an isocitrate dehydrogenase mutation. The data were obtained in a study of glioma-infiltrating T cells after dendritic cell vaccination. For the study at large: Patients received autologous tumor lysate-pulsed dendritic cell vaccination between about 2003 and 2013. General study results and limits: Patients with more pretreatment TILs had longer time to progression and survival.

Germline-derived CDR1 and CDR2 are LNHDA and SQIVND (reference sequence). The trim removed 4 bases at V and 5 bases at J, leaving 13 bases unmatched. The CDR3 spans 18 residues. This material consisted of blood, taken after dendritic cell vaccination. This sequence joins TRBV19 and TRBJ2-2, with TRBD1 matching over 10 bases. The sequence came from a human donor with glioblastoma. The CDR3 is CASSTRGAGQGRTGELFF. The DNA for the CDR3 is TGTGCCAGTAGTACGAGGGGGGCGGGACAGGGGCGGACCGGGGAGCTGTTTTTT.